This T cell receptor (beta chain) was documented in a study of CD8 T cells in ankylosing spondylitis. TCRdb reprocessed the 5' RACE reads with MiXCR, giving one entry per CDR3 protein. The data hold 350,000 to 450,000 distinct CDR3 sequences, with more than 20% observed a single time. Whole-study results and caveats: Earlier work had already found some motif variants in reactive arthritis synovial fluid and blood.

This clonotype has a count of ten or more. Antigen unknown. Sequencing used blood, either unsorted or a sorted T cell fraction (not recorded which). The TCR was taken from a male donor with ankylosing spondylitis or in good health (not recorded which).

In DNA form, the CDR3 reads TGTGCCAGCAGTGGCACGAAGAGGGTCGATCTCCGAGATACGCAGTATTTT. The encoded protein is CASSGTKRVDLRDTQYF. The chain employs TRBV12-3 or TRBV12-4 and TRBJ2-3; weak D call: TRBD2 (5 bases). The ends were cut back, 5 bases at V and 5 bases at J, with 23 bases in the middle. This CDR3 has 17 residues.